Listed here are 2 T cell receptor beta chains from one sample, sequenced in a study of response to subunit inactivated influenza vaccine. TCRdb processed the RT-PCR reads anew with MiXCR; each CDR3 protein has one entry. The table lists roughly 500,000 distinct CDR3 sequences, over 25% of them singletons. The specimen was CD4+ T cells sorted from PBMCs, collected 4 to 6 days after vaccination. The receptors stem from a man aged 50 to 60 who received an inactivated influenza vaccine.

This clonotype was recorded a few times. The chain combines TRBV12-5 with TRBJ2-3, with a possible D match to TRBD2 (6 bases). Trimming stripped 0 bases from V and 0 bases from J, with 10 bases between. CDR1 is LGHNT, CDR2 FRNRAP, per germline. The CDR3 is made up of 16 amino acids. The CDR3 region has the DNA TGTGCTAGTGGTTTGGTAACGCGGGGAAGCACAGATACGCAGTATTTT. It encodes CASGLVTRGSTDTQYF.

The chain joins TRBV5-1 to TRBJ2-1; 12 bases align to TRBD2. From germline, CDR1 is SGHRS and CDR2 YFSETQ. V lost 4 bases and J lost 7; bases outside the gene matches: 9. There are 16 residues in the CDR3. CDR3 amino acids: CASSQPLAGGPNEQFF. As DNA, the CDR3 is TGCGCCAGCAGCCAACCGCTAGCGGGAGGGCCTAATGAGCAGTTCTTC.